Listed below are T cell receptor beta chains from one sample, sequenced in a study of shared clonotypes between healthy human individuals. Sequencing used immunoSEQ multiplex PCR; TCRdb keeps in-frame clones, though not all of them. Here the sample spans 600,000 or so clones, about 98% being singletons. The sequenced sample consisted of naive CD8+ T cells sorted from blood. The receptors here all came from a man aged 30-40 years in good health. CDR3s include the opening cysteine and the closing phenylalanine or tryptophan. D genes are given only for firm matches. Clone size appears in some rows only: once, few, many, or a class for an expanded clone.

D: -
V: TRBV28
length: 16
J: TRBJ2-7
size: -
DNA: TGTGCCAGCAGTGGATTTACGGTGGTACTTACCTACGAGCAGTACTTC
CDR3: CASSGFTVVLTYEQYF

D: TRBD1
V: TRBV27
length: 14
J: TRBJ2-7
size: -
DNA: TGTGCCAGCGCTCGGGACAGGGGATTATACGAGCAGTACTTC
CDR3: CASARDRGLYEQYF

D: -
V: TRBV10-2
length: 12
J: TRBJ2-7
size: -
DNA: TGCGCCAGCAGGGCCAGCTCCTACGAGCAGTACTTC
CDR3: CASRASSYEQYF

D: TRBD2
V: TRBV15
length: 23
J: TRBJ2-2
size: -
DNA: TGTGCCACCAGCCATTTTCTCCGCCCGCAGAGCGGGAGGGTCCCCATTGGGGAGGGGGAGCTGTTTTTT
CDR3: CATSHFLRPQSGRVPIGEGELFF

D: -
V: TRBV27
length: 14
J: TRBJ1-1
size: -
DNA: TGTGCCAGCAGTTTGAGACGGACGAACACTGAAGCTTTCTTT
CDR3: CASSLRRTNTEAFF

D: -
V: TRBV6-1
length: 14
J: TRBJ2-1
size: -
DNA: TGTGCCAGCAGTGAGCGTCAAACTCGCGTTGAGCAGTTCTTC
CDR3: CASSERQTRVEQFF

D: TRBD2
V: TRBV7-9
length: 14
J: TRBJ2-7
size: -
DNA: TGTGCCAGCAGCGTCGGGACTAGCGGATACGAGCAGTACTTC
CDR3: CASSVGTSGYEQYF

D: TRBD1
V: TRBV27
length: 14
J: TRBJ2-7
size: -
DNA: TGTGCCAGCAGTGGGACAGGGGGAACCTACGAGCAGTACTTC
CDR3: CASSGTGGTYEQYF

D: TRBD1
V: TRBV30
length: 13
J: TRBJ2-7
size: -
DNA: TGTGCCTGGAGGGGACAGGGAAAATACGAGCAGTACTTC
CDR3: CAWRGQGKYEQYF

D: -
V: TRBV15
length: 14
J: TRBJ1-2
size: -
DNA: TGTGCCACCAGCAGAGACAGGGACTTATATGGCTACACCTTC
CDR3: CATSRDRDLYGYTF

D: -
V: TRBV7-9
length: 14
J: TRBJ2-7
size: -
DNA: TGTGCCAGCAGCTCGACCATGACAATACACGAGCAGTACTTC
CDR3: CASSSTMTIHEQYF

D: TRBD2
V: TRBV9
length: 15
J: TRBJ2-5
size: -
DNA: TGTGCCAGCAGCCCCAGGACTAGCGATCAAGAGACCCAGTACTTC
CDR3: CASSPRTSDQETQYF

D: TRBD2
V: TRBV9
length: 16
J: TRBJ2-7
size: -
DNA: TGTGCCAGCAGCGTAGACGGGACTAGCGGGAGGAACGAGCAGTACTTC
CDR3: CASSVDGTSGRNEQYF

D: -
V: TRBV7-8
length: 17
J: TRBJ2-7
size: -
DNA: TGTGCCACCACGGGGGCTCCTCTGACAGAGCAGGGCTACGAGCAGTACTTC
CDR3: CATTGAPLTEQGYEQYF

D: -
V: TRBV7-9
length: 14
J: TRBJ1-1
size: -
DNA: TGTGCCAGCAGCTTGGGTAAAGGGAGCCCTGAAGCTTTCTTT
CDR3: CASSLGKGSPEAFF

D: -
V: TRBV4-3
length: 13
J: TRBJ2-1
size: -
DNA: TGCGCCAGCAGCCAAGACTTTAGAAATGAGCAGTTCTTC
CDR3: CASSQDFRNEQFF

D: -
V: TRBV25-1
length: 15
J: TRBJ1-4
size: -
DNA: TGTGCCAGCAGTGAATCCGCAGGGCTCGCTGAAAAACTGTTTTTT
CDR3: CASSESAGLAEKLFF

D: -
V: TRBV7-7
length: 12
J: TRBJ2-7
size: -
DNA: TGTGCTAGCAGCTCACCCCCGGGGGAGCAGTACTTC
CDR3: CASSSPPGEQYF

D: TRBD1
V: TRBV2
length: 17
J: TRBJ1-4
size: once
DNA: TGTGCCAGCAGTGAGTCCGGGACAGGAGTGATTAATGAAAAACTGTTTTTT
CDR3: CASSESGTGVINEKLFF

D: TRBD2
V: TRBV9
length: 15
J: TRBJ2-1
size: -
DNA: TGTGCCAGCAGCGCTAGCGGAGCCTACTACAATGAGCAGTTCTTC
CDR3: CASSASGAYYNEQFF

D: -
V: TRBV11-2
length: 15
J: TRBJ2-1
size: -
DNA: TGTGCCAGCAGCTTAGATAAGTGGCCCGACAATGAGCAGTTCTTC
CDR3: CASSLDKWPDNEQFF

D: TRBD1
V: TRBV7-9
length: 17
J: TRBJ1-2
size: -
DNA: TGTGCCAGCAGCCGCACCGAGGACAGGACGCCTAACTATGGCTACACCTTC
CDR3: CASSRTEDRTPNYGYTF

D: -
V: TRBV7-9
length: 16
J: TRBJ2-3
size: -
DNA: TGTGCCAGCAGCTTTCCGCCCCTCCCCAGCACAGATACGCAGTATTTT
CDR3: CASSFPPLPSTDTQYF

D: TRBD1
V: TRBV9
length: 14
J: TRBJ2-7
size: once
DNA: TGTGCCAGCAGCGCCCGGGACAGGGCCTACGAGCAGTACTTC
CDR3: CASSARDRAYEQYF

D: -
V: TRBV19
length: 15
J: TRBJ1-1
size: -
DNA: TGTGCCAGTAGCCGGGGCGCCCCCCTGGGCACTGAAGCTTTCTTT
CDR3: CASSRGAPLGTEAFF

D: TRBD1
V: TRBV15
length: 13
J: TRBJ2-1
size: -
DNA: TGTGCCACCAGACAGGGGGTGGGCAATGAGCAGTTCTTC
CDR3: CATRQGVGNEQFF

D: TRBD1
V: TRBV18
length: 14
J: TRBJ2-7
size: -
DNA: TGTGCCAGCTCACCCGGGACAGGGACCTACGAGCAGTACTTC
CDR3: CASSPGTGTYEQYF

D: -
V: TRBV10-3
length: 11
J: TRBJ2-7
size: -
DNA: TGTGCCATCAGTGACAACTACGAGCAGTACTTC
CDR3: CAISDNYEQYF

D: -
V: TRBV9
length: 12
J: TRBJ2-7
size: -
DNA: TGTGCCAGCAGCACCAACCCGGACGAGCAGTACTTC
CDR3: CASSTNPDEQYF

D: -
V: TRBV28
length: 13
J: TRBJ2-7
size: -
DNA: TGTGCCAGCAGTTTAAACGACTCCTACGAGCAGTACTTC
CDR3: CASSLNDSYEQYF

D: -
V: TRBV28
length: 15
J: TRBJ2-2
size: -
DNA: TGTGCCAGCAAAACAGACAGGAGAAACACCGGGGAGCTGTTTTTT
CDR3: CASKTDRRNTGELFF

D: -
V: TRBV9
length: 12
J: TRBJ1-2
size: -
DNA: TGTGCCAGCAGCGTAGTACTTTCAGGGGACACCTTC
CDR3: CASSVVLSGDTF

D: -
V: TRBV7-2
length: 16
J: TRBJ2-3
size: once
DNA: TGTGCCAGCAGCCCGAGGGACTCTCCAAGCACAGATACGCAGTATTTT
CDR3: CASSPRDSPSTDTQYF

D: TRBD1
V: TRBV7-8
length: 17
J: TRBJ2-7
size: -
DNA: TGTGCCAGCAGCTTAGGACCTCTTGGACAGGGGGCCAGGGAGCAGTACTTC
CDR3: CASSLGPLGQGAREQYF

D: TRBD1
V: TRBV15
length: 16
J: TRBJ2-7
size: -
DNA: TGTGCCACCAGCAGAGAAGGACAGGGGGCTTCCTACGAGCAGTACTTC
CDR3: CATSREGQGASYEQYF

D: TRBD2
V: TRBV7-9
length: 14
J: TRBJ2-1
size: -
DNA: TGTGCCAGCGACGGCGGGAGGGCCTGGAATGAGCAGTTCTTC
CDR3: CASDGGRAWNEQFF

D: TRBD1
V: TRBV4-1
length: 15
J: TRBJ1-1
size: -
DNA: TGCGCCAGCAGCCAAGAGACAGGGGCGTACACTGAAGCTTTCTTT
CDR3: CASSQETGAYTEAFF

D: TRBD2
V: TRBV4-2
length: 16
J: TRBJ2-3
size: -
DNA: TGTGCCAGCAGCCCCGGGGGGTCTACCGCCGCAGATACGCAGTATTTT
CDR3: CASSPGGSTAADTQYF

D: -
V: TRBV6-5
length: 13
J: TRBJ2-2
size: -
DNA: TGTGCCAGCAGTTGGGAGATCACCGGGGAGCTGTTTTTT
CDR3: CASSWEITGELFF

D: -
V: TRBV15
length: 16
J: TRBJ1-2
size: -
DNA: TGTGCCACCAGCGGCTTAACAGGGCTCCCTAACTATGGCTACACCTTC
CDR3: CATSGLTGLPNYGYTF

D: -
V: TRBV27
length: 13
J: TRBJ2-1
size: -
DNA: TGTGCCAGCAGTTTAGGAGGGGGGACAGCAAAATTCTTC
CDR3: CASSLGGGTAKFF

D: -
V: TRBV7-9
length: 12
J: TRBJ2-7
size: -
DNA: TGTGCCAGCAGCCCCCCCGGGGAAGAGCAGTACTTC
CDR3: CASSPPGEEQYF

D: TRBD2
V: TRBV2
length: 16
J: TRBJ2-1
size: once
DNA: TGTGCCAGCAGTGGATGGGCTAGCGGGAACTACAATGAGCAGTTCTTC
CDR3: CASSGWASGNYNEQFF